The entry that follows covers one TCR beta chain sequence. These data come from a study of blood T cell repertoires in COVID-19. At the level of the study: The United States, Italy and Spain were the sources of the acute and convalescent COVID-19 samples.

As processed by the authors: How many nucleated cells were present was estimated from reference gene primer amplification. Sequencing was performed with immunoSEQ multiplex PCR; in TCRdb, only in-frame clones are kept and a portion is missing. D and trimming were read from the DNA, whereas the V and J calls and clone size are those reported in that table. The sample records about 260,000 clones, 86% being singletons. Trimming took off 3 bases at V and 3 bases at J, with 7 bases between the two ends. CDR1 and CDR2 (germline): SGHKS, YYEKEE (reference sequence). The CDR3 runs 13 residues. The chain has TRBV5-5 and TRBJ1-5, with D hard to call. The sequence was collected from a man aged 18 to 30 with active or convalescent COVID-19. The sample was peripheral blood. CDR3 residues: CASSSEPNQPQHF. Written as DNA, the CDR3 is TGTGCCAGCAGCTCAGAACCCAATCAGCCCCAGCATTTT.